Below, 30 T cell receptor beta chains from the same sample are listed, as sequenced in a study of CD8 T cells in ankylosing spondylitis (dated by TCRdb to 2017 to 2019). Libraries were built with 5' RACE. The instrument given in TCRdb is Illumina HiSeq 2500. The public reads were run again by TCRdb, first through fastp at Q25 and then through MiXCR, and only productive beta chains were kept. All rows with the same CDR3 protein become a single entry with the most common DNA and genes. This sample lists under 250,000 distinct CDR3 sequences; about 10% were detected once. The top ten clones comprise under 7% of the sample. The source material was blood, either unsorted or a sorted T cell fraction (not recorded which). The receptors stem from a male donor with ankylosing spondylitis or in good health (not recorded which).

This clonotype was seen more than once but under ten times. This chain links TRBV28 with TRBJ2-1; D gene uncertain. V lost 5 bases, J lost 7 bases, and 18 bases lay in between. The germline gives CDR1 MDHEN, CDR2 SYDVKM. The CDR3 contains 15 residues. The CDR3 region has the DNA TGTGCCAGCAGTAATGCTGGTCCCGATTGGAATGAGCAGTTCTTC. Encoded protein: CASSNAGPDWNEQFF.

At least ten counts were recorded for this clonotype. J is TRBJ1-2 and V is TRBV5-1; 8 positions agree with TRBD1. After removal of 3 bases from V and 7 bases from J, the junction contained 5 bases not matched to a gene. Germline V gene data show CDR1 as SGHRS and CDR2 as YFSETQ. This CDR3 comprises 13 residues. The CDR3 sequence is CASSSGQGRGYTF. The CDR3 nucleotides are TGCGCCAGCAGCTCTGGACAGGGCCGTGGCTACACCTTC. Drawing the rest from reference TRBV5-1 and TRBJ1-2, the complete variable domain is KAGVTQTPRYLIKTRGQQVTLSCSPISGHRSVSWYQQTPGQGLQFLFEYFSETQRNKGNFPGRFSGRQFSNSRSEMNVSTLELGDSALYLCASSSGQGRGYTFGSGTRLTVV.

V is TRBV12-3 or TRBV12-4 and J is TRBJ2-7; weak D call: TRBD1 (5 bases). The length of the CDR3 is 13 residues. The V and J ends lost 5 bases and 7 bases respectively, with 15 bases between them. The CDR3 protein is CASSGAEVVEQYF. Written as DNA, the CDR3 is TGTGCCAGCAGTGGGGCGGAAGTGGTGGAGCAGTACTTC.

Worth noting for this clonotype: This may arise from a read error, as a much more abundant clone is one base away. This chain links TRBV3-1 with TRBJ1-3; the D is unclear. V gave up 5 bases and J gave up 3 bases, with 2 bases separating them. Per germline, CDR1 LGHDT and CDR2 YNNKEL (reference sequence). The CDR3 contains 11 residues. CDR3 residues: CASSVGNTIYF. The DNA for the CDR3 is TGTGCCAGCAGCGTTGGAAACACCATATATTTT.

A few counts support this clonotype. The chain links TRBV27 to TRBJ2-5; the match to TRBD2 covers 15 bases. The ends lost 5 bases at V and 5 bases at J; junction bases unmatched: 6. CDR1 and CDR2 (germline): MNHEY, SMNVEV (reference sequence). CDR3 size: 16 residues. The CDR3 region has the DNA TGTGCCAGCAGTCCTGGACTAGCGGGAGGGTACGAGACCCAGTACTTC. This codes for CASSPGLAGGYETQYF.

This clonotype was counted at least ten times. This sequence joins TRBV29-1 and TRBJ1-2, with a weak D call TRBD1 (5 bases). The CDR3 is made up of 12 amino acids. Germline loops: CDR1 SQVTM, CDR2 ANQGSEA. V was trimmed by 3 bases and J by 7 bases, leaving 12 bases between them. CDR3 loop: CSVDRGDRGYTF. The CDR3 coding sequence is TGCAGCGTTGATCGGGGGGATCGTGGCTACACCTTC.

The chain is built from TRBV28 and TRBJ2-2; D is ambiguous. CDR3 length: 13 amino acids. Germline values: CDR1 MDHEN, CDR2 SYDVKM. The V and J ends lost 8 bases and 0 bases respectively, with 7 bases between them. As DNA, the CDR3 is TGTGCCAGCGCAGAGCCGAACACCGGGGAGCTGTTTTTT. Encoded protein: CASAEPNTGELFF.

This clonotype was seen only a few times. The chain uses TRBV5-1 and TRBJ2-2, with TRBD1 as a possible D gene (5 bases). There are 15 residues in the CDR3. Trimming cost V 0 bases and J 4 bases, with 10 bases left between them. Germline V gene lookup returns CDR1 SGHRS and CDR2 YFSETQ. CDR3 region: CASSLGRVGTGELFF. DNA of the CDR3: TGCGCCAGCAGCTTGGGCAGGGTTGGCACCGGGGAGCTGTTTTTT.

This chain uses TRBV12-3 or TRBV12-4 with TRBJ1-2; D remains ambiguous. The CDR3 extends over 13 amino acids. V lost 7 bases and J 1 base, leaving 10 bases between the germline ends. The CDR3 here is CASNLGNNYGYTF. CDR3 sequence (DNA): TGTGCCAGCAACCTTGGGAATAACTATGGCTACACCTTC.

The chain combines TRBV3-1 with TRBJ2-3; 7 bases map to TRBD2. V gave up 10 bases and J gave up 2 bases; unmatched junction bases: 9. Germline values: CDR1 LGHDT, CDR2 YNNKEL (reference sequence). This CDR3 spans 14 amino acids. CDR3 protein: CATGTSAVTDTQYF. The CDR3 bases are TGTGCCACCGGAACTAGCGCCGTCACAGATACGCAGTATTTT.

This clonotype was counted ten times or more. This chain joins TRBV6-1 and TRBJ2-1; 8 nucleotides agree with TRBD1. The germline CDR1 and CDR2 sequences are MNHNS and SASEGT. The CDR3 totals 14 residues. Trimming cost V 6 bases and J 0 bases; bases outside gene matches: 1. The CDR3 loop is CASRDRASYNEQFF. The CDR3 DNA follows: TGTGCCAGCAGGGACAGGGCCTCCTACAATGAGCAGTTCTTC.

This clonotype has a count of ten or more. This rearrangement joins TRBV25-1 to TRBJ2-7; 11 nucleotides align to TRBD2. V lost 4 bases, J lost 0 bases, and 2 bases stayed unmatched. Germline assignment: CDR1 MGHDK and CDR2 SYGVNS. This CDR3 contains 15 residues. The CDR3 sequence: CASSGGLADSYEQYF. The CDR3 nucleotides are TGTGCCAGCAGTGGGGGACTAGCGGACTCCTACGAGCAGTACTTC.

This clonotype was detected many times. The chain recombines TRBV7-9 with TRBJ2-7, with D possibly being TRBD1 (6 bases). The CDR3 totals 17 residues. V lost 3 bases, J lost 1 base, and 19 bases lay in between. Germline V CDR1 and CDR2: SEHNR, FQNEAQ (reference sequence). The CDR3 DNA follows: TGTGCCAGCAGCTTCACGTTTGTGGACAGTAAGTCCTACGAGCAGTACTTC. Its protein product is CASSFTFVDSKSYEQYF. Together with reference TRBV7-9 and TRBJ2-7, the CDR3 gives the full variable domain: DTGVSQNPRHKITKRGQNVTFRCDPISEHNRLYWYRQTLGQGPEFLTYFQNEAQLEKSRLLSDRFSAERPKGSFSTLEIQRTEQGDSAMYLCASSFTFVDSKSYEQYFGPGTRLTVT.

V usage is TRBV7-9 and J usage is TRBJ1-2, with D uncertain. The CDR3 loop spans 15 amino acids. Looked up from germline, CDR1 is SEHNR and CDR2 is FQNEAQ (reference sequence). Deletions cut 2 bases from V and 0 bases from J, with 10 bases between. As DNA, the CDR3 is TGTGCCAGCAGCTTAAGCGCAGAACCTAACTATGGCTACACCTTC. The encoded protein is CASSLSAEPNYGYTF.

This clonotype was observed a handful of times. The chain joins TRBV5-1 to TRBJ1-4, with D possibly TRBD1 on 5 matching bases. V was pared by 0 bases and J by 8 bases, with 11 bases between. Germline V CDR1 and CDR2: SGHRS, YFSETQ. This CDR3 has 14 residues. The CDR3 DNA sequence: TGCGCCAGCAGCTTGGGGGGGAACAGCGAAAAACTGTTTTTT. It encodes CASSLGGNSEKLFF.

This clonotype was counted many times. The chain carries TRBV20-1 and TRBJ2-1; TRBD2 aligns across 13 bases. Germline CDR1 and CDR2: DFQATT and SNEGSKA (reference sequence). J gave up 3 bases and V 5 bases, and 7 bases lay outside the gene matches. The CDR3 length is 16 residues. The CDR3 nucleotides read TGCAGTGCTCTAGAGTGGACTAGCGGGGGCTACAATGAGCAGTTCTTC. It is translated as CSALEWTSGGYNEQFF.

This clonotype was recorded many times. The gene calls are TRBV6-1 and TRBJ2-1; no firm D call. Germline CDR1 reads MNHNS; CDR2 reads SASEGT. The CDR3 is 14 amino acids. The V end was cut by 6 bases, the J end by 15 bases, with 24 bases between. DNA of the CDR3: TGTGCCAGCAGGAGCAGCCTTACATACAATGAGTTGTTCTTC. Protein product: CASRSSLTYNELFF.

This clonotype was observed at least ten times. The chain has TRBV27 and TRBJ1-1; D gene ambiguous. From germline, CDR1 is MNHEY and CDR2 SMNVEV (reference sequence). Trimming left V 5 bases short and J 6 bases short, with 16 bases between. The CDR3 is 14 amino acids. CDR3 DNA: TGTGCCAGCAGTCCTGGGCCGGGTATTCCTGAAGCTTTCTTT. This translates into CASSPGPGIPEAFF.

This clonotype was recorded at least ten times. CDR3 coding DNA: TGTGCCAGCAGCCAAGGGGACGGGAGGTCCCCCAACAATGAGCAGTTCTTC. Translated, it gives CASSQGDGRSPNNEQFF. The rearrangement uses TRBV4-2 and TRBJ2-1, with 7 bases aligning to TRBD2. Germline CDR1 LGHNA, CDR2 YNFKEQ. The CDR3 has 17 amino acids. The J segment lost 5 bases and the V segment lost 1 base, leaving 11 bases of the junction unmatched.

In its sample, this clonotype was seen a few times. This chain uses TRBV11-1 with TRBJ2-3; the match to TRBD1 covers 8 bases. After removal of 5 bases from V and 2 bases from J, the junction contained 9 bases not matched to a gene. Per the germline V gene, CDR1 is SGHAT and CDR2 is FQDESV (reference sequence). CDR3 length equals 16 residues. For the CDR3, the DNA is TGTGCCAGCAGCACACGACAGGGGCTGATCACAGATACGCAGTATTTT. Amino acid sequence: CASSTRQGLITDTQYF.

This clonotype has at least ten counts. The chain couples TRBV20-1 to TRBJ2-1; D gene ambiguous. V shed 3 bases and J shed 15 bases, with 15 bases lying between them. The CDR3 contains 11 residues. CDR1 is DFQATT and CDR2 is SNEGSKA in the germline V gene (reference sequence). The CDR3 loop is CSARGPRLVFF. CDR3 coding DNA: TGCAGTGCTAGGGGCCCCCGATTAGTGTTCTTC.

This clonotype was seen many times. This rearrangement joins TRBV24-1 to TRBJ2-2, with 8 bases that match TRBD1. V was clipped by 4 bases and J by 6 bases; unmatched bases: 9. Germline CDR1 KGHDR, CDR2 SFDVKD. CDR3 length: 16 residues. Written as DNA, the CDR3 is TGTGCCACCAGTGACTATGGACAGGGAGATGCCGGGGAGCTGTTTTTT. Translated, it gives CATSDYGQGDAGELFF.

The table lists this clonotype with many counts. The chain is built from TRBV24-1 and TRBJ2-4; 7 bases align to TRBD2. Unmatched junction bases numbered 14, after V lost 4 bases and J lost 9 bases. Germline V gene lookup returns CDR1 KGHDR and CDR2 SFDVKD. This CDR3 has 16 residues. The CDR3 loop is CATSDEGSGGVGIQYF. The DNA for the CDR3 is TGTGCCACCAGTGACGAAGGTAGTGGGGGGGTAGGCATTCAGTACTTC.

This clonotype was picked up many times. This chain connects TRBV10-3 to TRBJ2-7; 7 bases are a match to TRBD2. Germline values: CDR1 ENHRY, CDR2 SYGVKD. The CDR3 sequence is 15 residues long. V shed 7 bases and J 3 bases; nucleotides not matched to a gene: 12. CDR3 protein: CAIKGGREWHYEQYF. The CDR3 nucleotides read TGTGCCATCAAAGGTGGGAGGGAGTGGCACTACGAGCAGTACTTC.

The sample holds many counts of this clonotype. The chain employs TRBV6-5 and TRBJ2-3; TRBD1 agrees at 8 bases. Germline V gene sequence: CDR1 MNHEY, CDR2 SVGAGI. CDR3 length equals 14 residues. V shed 2 bases, J shed 5 bases, and the junction held 3 bases outside the gene matches. The CDR3 DNA is TGTGCCAGCAGTTACCAGGGGGCAAAAGATACGCAGTATTTT. Translated, it gives CASSYQGAKDTQYF.

The chain recombines TRBV20-1 with TRBJ2-7; the match to TRBD2 covers 14 bases. V was clipped by 6 bases and J by 3 bases; unmatched bases: 7. This CDR3 has 15 residues. CDR1 is DFQATT and CDR2 is SNEGSKA in the germline V gene (reference sequence). The CDR3: CSAQRTSGGNYEQYF. CDR3 nucleotides: TGCAGTGCCCAGAGGACTAGCGGGGGGAACTACGAGCAGTACTTC.

This clonotype showed up just a few times. The rearrangement joins TRBV5-5 to TRBJ2-1; the match to TRBD1 covers 7 bases. Germline V gene sequence: CDR1 SGHKS, CDR2 YYEKEE (reference sequence). The trim removed 4 bases at V and 2 bases at J, leaving 6 bases unmatched. This CDR3 is 15 amino acids long. This chain's CDR3 is CASSRDRVTYNEQFF. DNA for the CDR3: TGTGCCAGCAGCCGGGACAGAGTAACCTACAATGAGCAGTTCTTC. Together with reference TRBV5-5 and TRBJ2-1, the CDR3 gives the full variable domain: DAGVTQSPTHLIKTRGQQVTLRCSPISGHKSVSWYQQVLGQGPQFIFQYYEKEERGRGNFPDRFSARQFPNYSSELNVNALLLGDSALYLCASSRDRVTYNEQFFGPGTRLTVL.

This clonotype was seen many times. The chain employs TRBV15 and TRBJ2-5; possibly TRBD1 for D (5 bases). Per the germline V gene, CDR1 is LNHNV and CDR2 is YYDKDF (reference sequence). V gave up 6 bases and J gave up 2 bases, with 16 bases separating them. The CDR3 is 15 residues long. CDR3 protein: CATSKLDRVQETQYF. DNA of the CDR3: TGTGCCACCAGTAAGCTTGACAGAGTACAAGAGACCCAGTACTTC.

The genes are TRBV20-1 and TRBJ1-5; 7 positions agree with TRBD1. CDR1 DFQATT and CDR2 SNEGSKA come from the germline V gene (reference sequence). V gave up 0 bases and J gave up 4 bases; unmatched junction bases: 9. The CDR3 totals 16 residues. The CDR3 DNA sequence: TGCAGTGCTAGAGATCTGGTGACAGGGATAAATCAGCCCCAGCATTTT. Protein sequence: CSARDLVTGINQPQHF.

This clonotype was observed at least ten times. The V call is TRBV4-1, the J call TRBJ1-2; TRBD1 agrees at 7 bases. Germline trimming cut 7 bases from V and 1 base from J; bases unmatched to any gene: 6. This CDR3 region has 14 residues. Germline loops: CDR1 MGHRA, CDR2 YSYEKL. The CDR3 loop reads CASTRGGYNYGYTF. CDR3 DNA: TGCGCCAGCACCCGAGGGGGCTATAACTATGGCTACACCTTC.